The present T cell receptor beta chain was sequenced within a study of blood T cells in healthy people across ages. V was cut by 5 bases and J by 4 bases, with 20 bases left in between. This CDR3 contains 16 residues. From germline, CDR1 is SGHTA and CDR2 FQGNSA. Together with a sample-barcoded 5' primer, a J-beta primer mix was included in a second PCR lasting roughly 6 to 12 cycles. MiXCR, applied by TCRdb to the 5' RACE reads, yields one record per CDR3 protein. The table includes hundreds of thousands of distinct CDR3 sequences, about 62% detected once. The sequenced material came from blood. V gene TRBV7-2 combines with J gene TRBJ2-5; D possibly corresponds to TRBD2 (6 bases). This TCR was sampled from a man aged 25 to 40 in good health. The chain's CDR3 is CASSVLMWEEGETQYF. The CDR3 DNA sequence: TGTGCCAGCAGCGTCCTCATGTGGGAGGAGGGAGAGACCCAGTACTTC.